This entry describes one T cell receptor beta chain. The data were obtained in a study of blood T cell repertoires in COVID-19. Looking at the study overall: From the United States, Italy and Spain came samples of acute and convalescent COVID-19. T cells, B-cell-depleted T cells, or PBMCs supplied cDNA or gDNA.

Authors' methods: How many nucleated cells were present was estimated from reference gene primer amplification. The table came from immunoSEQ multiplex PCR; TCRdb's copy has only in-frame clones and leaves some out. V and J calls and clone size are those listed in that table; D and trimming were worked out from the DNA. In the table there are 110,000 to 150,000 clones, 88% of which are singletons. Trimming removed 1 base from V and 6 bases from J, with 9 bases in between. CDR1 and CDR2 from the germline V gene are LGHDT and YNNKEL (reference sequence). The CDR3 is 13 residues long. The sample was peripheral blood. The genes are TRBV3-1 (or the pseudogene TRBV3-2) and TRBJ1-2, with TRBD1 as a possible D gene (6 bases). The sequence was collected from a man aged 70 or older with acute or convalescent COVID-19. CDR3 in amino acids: CASSQGTADGYTF. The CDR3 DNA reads TGTGCCAGCAGCCAAGGGACAGCCGATGGCTACACCTTC.